Presented here are 9 T cell receptor beta chains from one specimen sequenced in a study of regulatory T cells in long-lasting Graves disease. Construction of the TCR beta libraries employed iRepertoire HTBI primers in conjunction with Arm-PCR of CDR3 regions. In TCRdb, the multiplex PCR reads were re-called with MiXCR into one record per CDR3 protein. This sample has fewer than 600,000 distinct CDR3 sequences, with about 22% found just once. Stated time point: persistent/refractory GD, antithyroid drugs over 5 years with positive TRAb. PBMCs provided the RNA from which the TCR library was made. The material was peripheral blood mononuclear cells (PBMCs), obtained when the disease was refractory, from a patient treated with antithyroid drugs. These receptors were taken from a female donor with Graves disease.

About this clonotype: One end of the junction is discordant with germline, which a read error may explain. The rearrangement uses TRBV7-9 and TRBJ2-1; D perhaps matches TRBD2 (5 bases). The CDR3 loop spans 12 amino acids. The germline V gene has CDR1 SEHNR and CDR2 FQNEAQ (reference sequence). The CDR3 loop reads CASRLEGDEQFF. CDR3 DNA: TGTGCCAGCAGGTTAGAGGGCGATGAGCAGTTCTTC.

This clonotype was seen repeatedly, ten times or more. The J gene is TRBJ1-1, the V gene TRBV6-1; D uncertain. This CDR3 has 11 amino acids. With 7 bases removed from V and 6 bases from J, the gap between germline ends came to 9 bases. Looked up from germline, CDR1 is MNHNS and CDR2 is SASEGT. The CDR3 DNA reads as TGTGCCAGCACCCCCGTCCCTGAAGCTTTCTTT. Translated, it gives CASTPVPEAFF.

In its sample, this clonotype was seen many times. This rearrangement joins TRBV28 to TRBJ2-7; TRBD1 is a possible D gene (5 bases). Germline loops: CDR1 MDHEN, CDR2 SYDVKM. V was cut by 7 bases and J by 6 bases, with 7 bases left in between. The CDR3 spans 10 residues. This CDR3 is CASKGPEQYF. The CDR3 bases are TGTGCCAGCAAGGGGCCCGAGCAGTACTTC.

On this clonotype itself: This may come from a read error, since a much larger clone is one base off. The chain joins TRBV10-2 to TRBJ2-5, with D unresolved. Deletions cut 10 bases from V and 2 bases from J, with 17 bases between. Germline V gene sequence: CDR1 WSHSY, CDR2 SAAADI. This CDR3 spans 14 amino acids. The CDR3 here is CATALSGGQETQYF. The CDR3 DNA sequence: TGCGCCACCGCGCTAAGTGGCGGTCAAGAGACCCAGTACTTC.

In this sample, this clonotype turned up many times. The V gene is TRBV6-5, the J gene TRBJ1-1; D call uncertain. The CDR3 spans 13 residues. V was clipped by 2 bases and J by 4 bases, with 8 bases between them. Germline values: CDR1 MNHEY, CDR2 SVGAGI. The CDR3 DNA follows: TGTGCCAGCAGTTACAGTATGGGCACTGAAGCTTTCTTT. This gives the protein CASSYSMGTEAFF.

This clonotype was seen a handful of times. The V gene is TRBV18, the J gene TRBJ1-1; a possible D gene is TRBD1 (5 bases). Germline CDR1 reads KGHSH; CDR2 reads LQKENI. V lost 2 bases and J lost 4, with 11 bases in between. The CDR3 has 14 amino acids. The CDR3 bases are TGTGCCAGCTCACCAGATCAGGGTAGCACTGAAGCTTTCTTT. Protein sequence: CASSPDQGSTEAFF.

This clonotype was counted ten times or more. This chain joins TRBV28 and TRBJ1-6; TRBD1 matches 7 bases. V shed 9 bases, J shed 0 bases, and the junction held 8 bases outside the gene matches. The germline V gene encodes CDR1 MDHEN and CDR2 SYDVKM. The CDR3 has 16 amino acids. CDR3 protein: CASKGQLSSYNSPLHF. The CDR3 DNA reads as TGTGCCAGTAAGGGACAGCTTAGCTCCTATAATTCACCCCTCCACTTT.

At least ten counts were recorded for this clonotype. V gene TRBV19 combines with J gene TRBJ1-5; D ambiguous. CDR3 length equals 14 residues. The germline gives CDR1 LNHDA, CDR2 SQIVND (reference sequence). V gave up 1 base and J gave up 1 base, with 5 bases separating them. CDR3 nucleotide sequence: TGTGCCAGTAGTATAGGGGTGAGCAATCAGCCCCAGCATTTT. This encodes CASSIGVSNQPQHF.

The chain recombines TRBV29-1 with TRBJ2-2, with D possibly being TRBD1 (5 bases). The CDR3 has 14 amino acids. Germline CDR1 reads SQVTM; CDR2 reads ANQGSEA. Between the trimmed V and J ends, which lost 5 bases and 2 bases, there was a span of 12 bases. CDR3: CSVKQVANTGELFF. The CDR3 coding sequence is TGCAGCGTTAAACAGGTAGCCAACACCGGGGAGCTGTTTTTT.